The T cell receptor (beta chain) under discussion was sequenced for a study of T cells in Graves' hyperthyroidism and ophthalmopathy. The CDR3 runs to 14 residues. Trimming stripped 6 bases from V and 4 bases from J, with 15 bases between. The germline gives CDR1 MNHNS, CDR2 SASEGT. From RNA transcripts, TCR beta CDR3 regions were amplified. The HTBI primer set served for first-round RT-PCR of the TCR CDR3. TCRdb used MiXCR to reprocess the multiplex PCR reads, holding one entry per CDR3 protein. The sample lists around 700,000 distinct CDR3 sequences, 18% seen once, with roughly a sixth in the top ten. A patient was excluded if there was uncontrolled infection, other autoimmune disease, pregnancy or lactation. Ahead of any ophthalmopathy symptoms, the blood sample was obtained at the first diagnosis of hyperthyroidism.

The TCR was taken from a woman aged 45 to 65 with Graves' hyperthyroidism that later progressed to Graves' ophthalmopathy. The sequenced material came from blood. The chain has TRBV6-1 and TRBJ1-1, with D perhaps TRBD1 (6 bases). CDR3 in amino acids: CASRSAGEGTEAFF. The CDR3 DNA is TGTGCCAGCAGATCCGCAGGGGAGGGCACTGAAGCTTTCTTT.